Sequencing of this T cell receptor beta chain was carried out in a study of blood T cell repertoires in COVID-19. There are 15 residues in the CDR3. V shed 1 base, J shed 5 bases, and the junction held 2 bases outside the gene matches. Per the germline V gene, CDR1 is MGHRA and CDR2 is YSYEKL. Sequencing was performed with immunoSEQ multiplex PCR; in TCRdb, only in-frame clones are kept and a portion is missing. The sample has 100,000 to 120,000 clones; about four fifths are singletons. The sequence was collected from a man at least 80 years old with acute or convalescent COVID-19. V and J are TRBV4-1 and TRBJ2-1; the match to TRBD2 covers 10 bases. Specimen: peripheral blood. In DNA form, the CDR3 reads TGCGCCAGCAGCCAAGGGCTAGCGGGGGACAATGAGCAGTTCTTC. Encoded protein: CASSQGLAGDNEQFF.